Presented here are 30 T cell receptor beta chains from one specimen sequenced in a study of identical twins. TCRdb reprocessed the 5' RACE reads with MiXCR, giving one entry per CDR3 protein. In the table there are fewer than 900,000 distinct CDR3 sequences, 15% to 20% of which are singletons. A further study also used this sample, focusing on T cells expressing NK-cell markers.

Sequencing was done on a sample of PBMCs. Every receptor here comes from a woman in her late teens or twenties in good health.

The chain carries TRBV4-1 and TRBJ2-3, with 15 bases identical to TRBD2. The germline CDR1 and CDR2 sequences are MGHRA and YSYEKL. The CDR3 is made up of 19 amino acids. J lost 5 bases, V lost 3 bases, and 12 bases had no gene match. CDR3 nucleotides: TGCGCCAGCAGCCACCCCGGACTAGCGGGGGGGCCTTTTCAAGATACGCAGTATTTT. Protein sequence: CASSHPGLAGGPFQDTQYF.

This clonotype has a single count. The chain links TRBV20-1 to TRBJ2-2; no firm D call. This CDR3 spans 13 amino acids. V lost 6 bases, J lost 1 base, and 9 bases lay in between. Germline assignment: CDR1 DFQATT and CDR2 SNEGSKA (reference sequence). The CDR3 here is CSALDENTGELFF. Written as DNA, the CDR3 is TGCAGTGCCTTGGACGAGAACACCGGGGAGCTGTTTTTT.

This clonotype has more than one count but fewer than ten. Germline is not matched at one junction end, which may reflect a read error. This chain uses TRBV20-1 with TRBJ2-1; 11 bases fit TRBD1. Germline CDR1 reads DFQATT; CDR2 reads SNEGSKA (reference sequence). The CDR3 sequence is 15 residues long. In DNA, the CDR3 is TGCAGTGCTTGGACAGGGGGCTTCTCCTACAATAAGCAGTTCTTC. Amino acid sequence: CSAWTGGFSYNKQFF.

The chain joins TRBV20-1 to TRBJ2-3; either TRBD1 or TRBD2 may fit D (6 bases each). Germline V gene sequence: CDR1 DFQATT, CDR2 SNEGSKA (reference sequence). V was cut by 5 bases and J by 1 base, with 19 bases left in between. The CDR3 runs to 16 residues. CDR3: CSARGLTISGTDTQYF. The DNA for the CDR3 is TGCAGTGCTCGGGGGCTGACGATTAGCGGCACAGATACGCAGTATTTT.

The chain couples TRBV10-3 to TRBJ2-5; a possible D gene is TRBD1 (6 bases). CDR1 and CDR2 from the germline V gene are ENHRY and SYGVKD. Trimming stripped 7 bases from V and 0 bases from J, with 12 bases between. The CDR3 length is 14 residues. CDR3 in DNA: TGTGCCATCACCCCGGACAGAAACCAAGAGACCCAGTACTTC. It yields the protein CAITPDRNQETQYF.

This clonotype was recorded once. The chain recombines TRBV5-5 with TRBJ2-1; 8 nucleotides match TRBD1. The junction had 8 bases not matched to a gene; V was cut back by 0 bases and J by 0 bases. The CDR3 sequence is 18 residues long. Germline V gives CDR1 SGHKS, CDR2 YYEKEE (reference sequence). The DNA for the CDR3 is TGTGCCAGCAGCTTGGCCCAGGGGGCCTCTGGCTCCTACAATGAGCAGTTCTTC. Translated, it gives CASSLAQGASGSYNEQFF.

V gene TRBV14 combines with J gene TRBJ2-3, with D maybe TRBD2 (6 bases). The V end was cut by 1 base, the J end by 3 bases, with 11 bases between. The CDR3 spans 15 residues. Germline V CDR1 and CDR2: SGHDN, FVKESK. The chain's CDR3 is CASSQAGGETDTQYF. The CDR3, as DNA: TGTGCCAGCAGCCAAGCCGGGGGTGAGACAGATACGCAGTATTTT. Based on the CDR3 plus reference TRBV14 and TRBJ2-3, the full variable domain is EAGVTQFPSHSVIEKGQTVTLRCDPISGHDNLYWYRRVMGKEIKFLLHFVKESKQDESGMPNNRFLAERTGGTYSTLKVQPAELEDSGVYFCASSQAGGETDTQYFGPGTRLTVL.

In its sample, this clonotype was seen a few times. The chain employs TRBV12-3 or TRBV12-4 and TRBJ2-3; 8 nucleotides align to TRBD1. This CDR3 is built from 12 residues. The trim removed 5 bases at V and 9 bases at J, leaving 4 bases unmatched. For the CDR3, the DNA is TGTGCCAGCAGTCCTGGACAGGGCACGCAGTATTTT. This translates into CASSPGQGTQYF.

The CDR3, as DNA: TGTGCCAGCAGCCCAGGCTTGCTAGCGGGAGCCACAGATACGCAGTATTTT. Its translation is CASSPGLLAGATDTQYF. The chain employs TRBV9 and TRBJ2-3, with 10 bases lining up with TRBD2. The CDR3 is 17 residues long. The germline V gene has CDR1 SGDLS and CDR2 YYNGEE. The V gene end was trimmed by 4 bases and the J gene end by 2 bases; junction bases not matched to a gene: 10.

A few counts support this clonotype. The CDR3 is CSVSDTGFNQPQHF. CDR3 bases: TGCAGCGTTTCAGACACCGGATTCAATCAGCCCCAGCATTTT. V gene TRBV29-1 combines with J gene TRBJ1-5; no clear D. Germline CDR1 reads SQVTM; CDR2 reads ANQGSEA. V dropped 5 bases and J dropped 3 bases, with 14 bases sitting between them. The CDR3 has 14 residues.

This clonotype was counted a few times. The V call is TRBV2, the J call TRBJ2-7; D is possibly TRBD1 (6 bases). With 7 bases removed from V and 3 bases from J, the gap between germline ends came to 13 bases. CDR3 length: 13 residues. Germline V gene sequence: CDR1 SNHLY, CDR2 FYNNEI. CDR3 DNA: TGTGCCAGCACCAATAGAGGGGGCTACGAGCAGTACTTC. Amino acid sequence: CASTNRGGYEQYF.

The chain joins TRBV7-9 to TRBJ2-7; a possible D gene is TRBD2 (5 bases). There are 13 residues in the CDR3. CDR1 SEHNR and CDR2 FQNEAQ come from the germline V gene (reference sequence). Deletions cut 4 bases from V and 3 bases from J, with 10 bases between. CDR3 protein: CASSSLDYYEQYF. For the CDR3, the DNA is TGTGCCAGCAGCTCCCTCGACTACTACGAGCAGTACTTC.

This clonotype has a handful of counts. The chain carries TRBV18 and TRBJ2-1, with TRBD1 matching 9 bases. The CDR3 spans 14 residues. The junction had 7 bases not matched to a gene; V was cut back by 8 bases and J by 5 bases. The V gene's germline CDR1 is KGHSH and CDR2 LQKENI. CDR3 loop: CASHHRGQDNEQFF. The CDR3 bases are TGTGCCAGCCATCACAGGGGGCAGGACAATGAGCAGTTCTTC.

The chain combines TRBV7-2 with TRBJ2-7, with 7 bases lining up with TRBD2. In germline, CDR1 is SGHTA, CDR2 FQGNSA. Trimming removed 0 bases from V and 3 bases from J; junction bases left unmatched: 14. The CDR3 is 18 amino acids. CDR3 in DNA: TGTGCCAGCAGCTTAGCCCGCCGGAGACGGGGGGAGAACTACGAGCAGTACTTC. Its protein product is CASSLARRRRGENYEQYF.

This sequence joins TRBV4-3 and TRBJ2-1; 7 bases are shared with TRBD2. The length of the CDR3 is 18 residues. Trimming took 0 bases from V and 2 from J; bases not matched to a gene: 10. In germline, CDR1 is LGHNA, CDR2 YSLEER. The CDR3 coding sequence is TGCGCCAGCAGCCAAGATGGATTCCCTAGCGGAACCTACAATGAGCAGTTCTTC. Protein: CASSQDGFPSGTYNEQFF.

There are a few counts of this clonotype. The CDR3 reads CASSLVIEATGELFF. The CDR3 DNA is TGCGCCAGCAGCTTGGTTATAGAGGCCACCGGGGAGCTGTTTTTT. V gene TRBV5-1 combines with J gene TRBJ2-2, with D uncertain. Per the germline V gene, CDR1 is SGHRS and CDR2 is YFSETQ. The CDR3 extends over 15 amino acids. V was clipped by 0 bases and J by 4 bases, with 10 bases between them.

There are a few counts of this clonotype. The chain couples TRBV3-1 to TRBJ1-6; D might be TRBD1 (6 bases). V lost 6 bases, J lost 10 bases, and 13 bases lay in between. The CDR3 has 13 residues. Germline V gives CDR1 LGHDT, CDR2 YNNKEL (reference sequence). The CDR3 is CASSGGRGSPLHF. The CDR3 DNA sequence: TGTGCCAGCAGTGGGGGGCGCGGATCACCCCTCCACTTT. The complete variable domain, with remaining parts taken from reference TRBV3-1 and TRBJ1-6, reads DTAVSQTPKYLVTQMGNDKSIKCEQNLGHDTMYWYKQDSKKFLKIMFSYNNKELIINETVPNRFSPKSPDKAHLNLHINSLELGDSAVYFCASSGGRGSPLHFGNGTRLTVT.

This clonotype was recorded a few times. The chain links TRBV5-1 to TRBJ2-5, with a tentative D call TRBD1 (5 bases). The CDR3 totals 13 residues. Trimming cost V 2 bases and J 4 bases, with 9 bases left between them. Germline CDR1 is SGHRS and CDR2 is YFSETQ. CDR3 region: CASSFRAPETQYF. CDR3 in DNA: TGCGCCAGCAGCTTCAGGGCCCCAGAGACCCAGTACTTC.

The J gene is TRBJ2-7, the V gene TRBV6-1, with 9 bases identical to TRBD2. CDR1 and CDR2 (germline): MNHNS, SASEGT. The CDR3 covers 14 residues. Trimming took 4 bases from V and 5 from J; bases not matched to a gene: 6. DNA of the CDR3: TGTGCCAGCAGTGTTAGCGGGAGCCACCACGAGCAGTACTTC. Its translation: CASSVSGSHHEQYF.

This clonotype was observed many times. This chain joins TRBV20-1 and TRBJ2-5, with D possibly matching TRBD2 (5 bases). This CDR3 spans 14 amino acids. From germline, CDR1 is DFQATT and CDR2 SNEGSKA (reference sequence). With 5 bases removed from V and 7 bases from J, the gap between germline ends came to 20 bases. CDR3 residues: CSAEIPGSKGTQYF. DNA of the CDR3: TGCAGTGCTGAGATTCCGGGATCTAAGGGGACCCAGTACTTC.

The V and J genes are TRBV12-3 or TRBV12-4 and TRBJ2-1; D remains ambiguous. The V and J ends lost 2 bases and 10 bases respectively, with 15 bases between them. The CDR3 consists of 14 residues. CDR3 nucleotide sequence: TGTGCCAGCAGTTTAACCGGCGTTCTCAGAGAGCAGTTCTTC. Residues: CASSLTGVLREQFF.

J is TRBJ1-1 and V is TRBV6-5; D is undetermined. CDR1 MNHEY and CDR2 SVGAGI come from the germline V gene. V was pared by 2 bases and J by 3 bases, with 13 bases between. This CDR3 region has 15 residues. The CDR3 sequence: CASSYQPTADTEAFF. DNA for the CDR3: TGTGCCAGCAGTTACCAGCCTACTGCGGACACTGAAGCTTTCTTT.

This clonotype has a handful of counts. The chain recombines TRBV6-5 with TRBJ2-7; D call uncertain. This CDR3 contains 14 residues. Between the trimmed V and J ends, which lost 4 bases and 0 bases, there was a span of 10 bases. The V gene's germline CDR1 is MNHEY and CDR2 SVGAGI. This CDR3 reads CASSLTISSYEQYF. Here the CDR3 DNA reads TGTGCCAGCAGTTTAACGATAAGCTCCTACGAGCAGTACTTC.

The chain recombines TRBV15 with TRBJ2-2; no definite D call. This CDR3 comprises 15 residues. Trimming left V 0 bases short and J 7 bases short, with 12 bases between. CDR1 is LNHNV, CDR2 YYDKDF, per germline (reference sequence). The CDR3 DNA sequence: TGTGCCACCAGCAGAGATCAAGGGTGGGACGGGGAGCTGTTTTTT. Its translation: CATSRDQGWDGELFF.

This clonotype was recorded a few times. The V gene is TRBV6-5, the J gene TRBJ2-1; 15 bases are shared with TRBD2. There are 16 residues in the CDR3. Trimming cost V 0 bases and J 10 bases; bases outside gene matches: 4. Germline CDR1 MNHEY, CDR2 SVGAGI. Written as DNA, the CDR3 is TGTGCCAGCAGTTACTCGGGGACTAGCGGGAGGTACGAGCAGTTCTTC. Its translation: CASSYSGTSGRYEQFF.

This clonotype was picked up a small number of times. The chain combines TRBV7-9 with TRBJ2-7; TRBD2 matches 9 bases. Germline-derived CDR1 and CDR2 are SEHNR and FQNEAQ (reference sequence). V lost 4 bases, J lost 5 bases, and 9 bases stayed unmatched. CDR3 size: 15 residues. CDR3 amino acids: CASSSGGTSFNEQYF. The CDR3 nucleotides are TGTGCCAGCAGCTCGGGCGGGACTAGCTTTAACGAGCAGTACTTC.

The V call is TRBV4-2, the J call TRBJ2-1; D is unclear. V lost 4 bases and J 2 bases, leaving 18 bases between the germline ends. The length of the CDR3 is 17 residues. Per the germline V gene, CDR1 is LGHNA and CDR2 is YNFKEQ. The CDR3 coding sequence is TGTGCCAGCAGCCCGACCCGCCGAGGCAGTACCTACAATGAGCAGTTCTTC. Amino acids: CASSPTRRGSTYNEQFF.

The sample holds one count of this clonotype. V is TRBV28 and J is TRBJ2-5; D unresolved. The CDR3 length is 13 residues. In germline, CDR1 is MDHEN, CDR2 SYDVKM. V dropped 3 bases and J dropped 3 bases, with 8 bases sitting between them. This CDR3 reads CASSFRVKETQYF. Here the CDR3 DNA reads TGTGCCAGCAGTTTCAGAGTAAAAGAGACCCAGTACTTC.

The V gene is TRBV4-3, the J gene TRBJ2-4; 11 bases are a match to TRBD2. Unmatched junction bases numbered 5, after V lost 0 bases and J lost 1 base. This CDR3 is built from 18 residues. CDR1 and CDR2 (germline): LGHNA, YSLEER. This CDR3 reads CASSQDGTSGRAKNIQYF. The DNA for the CDR3 is TGCGCCAGCAGCCAAGATGGGACTAGCGGCAGGGCCAAAAACATTCAGTACTTC.

This clonotype was found a few times. Germline is not matched at one junction end, which may reflect a read error. V and J are TRBV7-7 and TRBJ2-4; 14 nucleotides line up with TRBD2. The germline V gene has CDR1 SSHAT and CDR2 FNYEAQ (reference sequence). The CDR3 sequence is 19 residues long. The CDR3 sequence is CASSWFRLAGGIAKNIQYF. In nucleotides, the CDR3 is TGTGCTAGCAGCTGGTTCCGACTAGCGGGGGGGATAGCCAAAAACATTCAGTACTTC.